The text below deals with one T cell receptor beta chain. The antigen is undetermined. The protocol was immunoSEQ multiplex PCR, while the TCRdb copy is restricted to in-frame clones and leaves out a portion. Of approximately 210,000 clones listed, about 94% are singletons. This sample was taken from a study of T cell responses to AZD1222 COVID-19 vaccine. The CDR3 totals 13 residues. V shed 6 bases and J shed 1 base, with 4 bases lying between them. Study-level points and caveats: Clonal diversity was possibly underestimated, and the donors were mostly white British, with more females. Repertoire sampling occurred only after the peak T cell response.

This rearrangement joins TRBV12-3 or TRBV12-4 to TRBJ2-6; D not resolved. Here the sequenced sample was peripheral blood, taken 28 days after the second dose of the MenACWY control vaccine. The receptor was derived from an adult who received the MenACWY meningococcal vaccine as a control. The CDR3 coding sequence is TGTGCCAGCAGAGGGTCTGGGGCCAACGTCCTGACTTTC. This translates into CASRGSGANVLTF.